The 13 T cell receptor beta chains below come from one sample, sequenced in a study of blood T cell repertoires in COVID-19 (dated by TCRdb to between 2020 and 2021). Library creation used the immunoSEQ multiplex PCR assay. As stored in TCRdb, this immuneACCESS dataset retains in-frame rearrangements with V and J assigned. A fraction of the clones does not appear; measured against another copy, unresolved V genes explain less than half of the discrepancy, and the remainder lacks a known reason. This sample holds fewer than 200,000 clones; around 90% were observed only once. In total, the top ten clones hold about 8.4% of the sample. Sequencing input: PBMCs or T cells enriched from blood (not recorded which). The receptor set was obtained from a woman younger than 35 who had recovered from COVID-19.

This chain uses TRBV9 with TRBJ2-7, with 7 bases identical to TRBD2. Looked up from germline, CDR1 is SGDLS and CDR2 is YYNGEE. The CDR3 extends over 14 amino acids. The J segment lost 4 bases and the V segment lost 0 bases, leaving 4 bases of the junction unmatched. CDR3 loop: CASSVGAGEYEQYF. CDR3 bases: TGTGCCAGCAGCGTAGGTGCGGGGGAGTACGAGCAGTACTTC.

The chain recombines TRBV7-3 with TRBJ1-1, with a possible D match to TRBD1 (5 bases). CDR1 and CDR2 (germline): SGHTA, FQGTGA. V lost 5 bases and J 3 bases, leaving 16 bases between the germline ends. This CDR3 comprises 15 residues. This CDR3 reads CASSPTGVSDTEAFF. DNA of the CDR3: TGTGCCAGCAGCCCAACGGGGGTGTCGGACACTGAAGCTTTCTTT.

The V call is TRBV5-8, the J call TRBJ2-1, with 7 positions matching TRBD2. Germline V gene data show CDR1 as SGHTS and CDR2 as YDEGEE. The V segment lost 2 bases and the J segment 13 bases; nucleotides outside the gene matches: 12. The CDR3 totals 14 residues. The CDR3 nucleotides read TGTGCCAGCAGCTTCAGTTCAGACGGGAGGTCTCAGTTCTTC. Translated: CASSFSSDGRSQFF.

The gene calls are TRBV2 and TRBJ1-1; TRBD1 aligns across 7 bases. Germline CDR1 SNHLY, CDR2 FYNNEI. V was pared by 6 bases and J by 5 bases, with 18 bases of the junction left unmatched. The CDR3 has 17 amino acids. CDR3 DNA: TGTGCCAGCAGGGGATCCAGCAGTGACAGGGTATGGACTGAAGCTTTCTTT. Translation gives CASRGSSSDRVWTEAFF.

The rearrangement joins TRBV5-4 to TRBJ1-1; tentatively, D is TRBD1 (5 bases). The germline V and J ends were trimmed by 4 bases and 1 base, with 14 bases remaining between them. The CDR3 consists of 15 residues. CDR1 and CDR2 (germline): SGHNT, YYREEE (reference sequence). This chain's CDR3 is CASSPPPTENTEAFF. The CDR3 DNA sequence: TGTGCCAGCAGCCCCCCTCCGACAGAGAACACTGAAGCTTTCTTT.

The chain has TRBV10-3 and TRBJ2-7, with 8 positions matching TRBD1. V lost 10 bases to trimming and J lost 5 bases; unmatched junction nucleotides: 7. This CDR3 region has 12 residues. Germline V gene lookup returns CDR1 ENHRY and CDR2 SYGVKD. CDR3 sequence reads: CARTPDRDEQYF. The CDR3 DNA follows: TGTGCCAGAACCCCGGACAGGGACGAGCAGTACTTC.

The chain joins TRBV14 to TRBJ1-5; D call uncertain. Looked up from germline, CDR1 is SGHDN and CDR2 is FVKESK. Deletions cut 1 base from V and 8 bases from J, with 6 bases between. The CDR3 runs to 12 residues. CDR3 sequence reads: CASSQGGEPQHF. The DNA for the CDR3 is TGTGCCAGCAGCCAAGGAGGAGAGCCCCAGCATTTT.

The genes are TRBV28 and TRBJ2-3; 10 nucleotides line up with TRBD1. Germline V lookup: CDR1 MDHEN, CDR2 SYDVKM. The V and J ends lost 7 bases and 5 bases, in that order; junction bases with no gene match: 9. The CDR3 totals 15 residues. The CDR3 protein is CASNLGQGVGDTQYF. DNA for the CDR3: TGTGCCAGCAACCTAGGACAGGGGGTTGGAGATACGCAGTATTTT.

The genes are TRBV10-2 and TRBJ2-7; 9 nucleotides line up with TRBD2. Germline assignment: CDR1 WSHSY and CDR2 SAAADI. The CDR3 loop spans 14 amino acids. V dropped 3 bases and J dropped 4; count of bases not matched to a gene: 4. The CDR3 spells CASSELAGSYEQYF. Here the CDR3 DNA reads TGCGCCAGCAGTGAACTAGCGGGTAGTTACGAGCAGTACTTC.

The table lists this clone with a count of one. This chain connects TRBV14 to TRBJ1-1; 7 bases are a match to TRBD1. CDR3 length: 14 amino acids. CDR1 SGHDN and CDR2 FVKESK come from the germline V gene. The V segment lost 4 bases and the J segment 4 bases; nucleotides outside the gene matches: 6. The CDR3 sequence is CASSRTTGITEAFF. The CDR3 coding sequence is TGTGCCAGCAGCCGAACGACAGGGATCACTGAAGCTTTCTTT.

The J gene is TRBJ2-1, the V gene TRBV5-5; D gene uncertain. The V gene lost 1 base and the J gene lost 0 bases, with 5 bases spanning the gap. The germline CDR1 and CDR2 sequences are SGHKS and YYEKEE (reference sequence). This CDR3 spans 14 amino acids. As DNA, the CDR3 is TGTGCCAGCAGCTTGCCCAGCTCCTACAATGAGCAGTTCTTC. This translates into CASSLPSSYNEQFF. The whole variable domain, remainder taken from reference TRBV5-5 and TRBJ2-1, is DAGVTQSPTHLIKTRGQQVTLRCSPISGHKSVSWYQQVLGQGPQFIFQYYEKEERGRGNFPDRFSARQFPNYSSELNVNALLLGDSALYLCASSLPSSYNEQFFGPGTRLTVL.

The CDR3 DNA reads TGTGCCAGTAGTAGGACAGGGGATACCCAAGGGGGTAATCAGCCCCAGCATTTT. Amino acid sequence: CASSRTGDTQGGNQPQHF. The V call is TRBV19, the J call TRBJ1-5, with 9 bases aligning to TRBD1. With V trimmed by 4 bases and J by 4 bases, 14 bases remained unmatched. CDR1 is LNHDA, CDR2 SQIVND, per germline (reference sequence). The CDR3 has 18 amino acids. Combining the CDR3 with reference TRBV19 and TRBJ1-5 gives the whole variable domain DGGITQSPKYLFRKEGQNVTLSCEQNLNHDAMYWYRQDPGQGLRLIYYSQIVNDFQKGDIAEGYSVSREKKESFPLTVTSAQKNPTAFYLCASSRTGDTQGGNQPQHFGDGTRLSIL.

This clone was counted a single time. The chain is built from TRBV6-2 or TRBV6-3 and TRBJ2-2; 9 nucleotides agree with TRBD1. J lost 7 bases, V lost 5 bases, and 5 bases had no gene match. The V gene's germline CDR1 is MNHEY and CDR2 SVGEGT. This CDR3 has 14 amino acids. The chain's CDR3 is CASSRQGGIGELFF. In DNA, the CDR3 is TGTGCCAGCAGTCGACAGGGGGGGATCGGGGAGCTGTTTTTT.